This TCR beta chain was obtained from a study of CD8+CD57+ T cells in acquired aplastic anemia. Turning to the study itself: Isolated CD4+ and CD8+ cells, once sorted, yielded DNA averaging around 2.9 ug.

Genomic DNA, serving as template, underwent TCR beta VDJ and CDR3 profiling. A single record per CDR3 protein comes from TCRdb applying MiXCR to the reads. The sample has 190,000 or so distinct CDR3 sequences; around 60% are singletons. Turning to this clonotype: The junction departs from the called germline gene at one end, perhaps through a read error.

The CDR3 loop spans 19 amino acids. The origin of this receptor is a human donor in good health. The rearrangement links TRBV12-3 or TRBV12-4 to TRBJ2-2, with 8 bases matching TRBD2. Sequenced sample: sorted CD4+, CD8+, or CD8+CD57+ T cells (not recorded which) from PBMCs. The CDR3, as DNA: TGTGCCAGCACCCCTCTACCCACGGGGGGGCCGTCCGACCCCGGGGGGCTGTTTTTT. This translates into CASTPLPTGGPSDPGGLFF.